The 16 T cell receptor beta chains below come from one sample, sequenced in a study of identical twins. TCRdb reprocessed the 5' RACE reads with MiXCR, giving one entry per CDR3 protein. The sample records some 320,000 distinct CDR3 sequences, approximately 13% being singletons. These data are also associated with another study on yellow fever vaccine responses in identical twins.

Specimen: CD8+ T cells sorted from blood. All receptors derive from a woman under 30 in good health.

This clonotype was observed a few times. The V call is TRBV28, the J call TRBJ1-2; D is perhaps TRBD1 (5 bases). The CDR3 has 13 residues. With 6 bases removed from V and 2 bases from J, the gap between germline ends came to 10 bases. Germline values: CDR1 MDHEN, CDR2 SYDVKM. In nucleotides, the CDR3 is TGTGCCAGCAGCCGCGGACACAACTATGGCTACACCTTC. It translates to CASSRGHNYGYTF.

This clonotype came up a few times. The chain has TRBV29-1 and TRBJ2-2; D ambiguous. Deletions cut 4 bases from V and 0 bases from J, with 9 bases between. The CDR3 loop spans 14 amino acids. The V gene's germline CDR1 is SQVTM and CDR2 ANQGSEA. CDR3 sequence: CSVVPEANTGELFF. As DNA, the CDR3 is TGCAGCGTTGTGCCTGAAGCGAACACCGGGGAGCTGTTTTTT.

This clonotype has only a few counts. The rearrangement joins TRBV2 to TRBJ2-5, with a possible D match to TRBD2 (5 bases). CDR1 and CDR2 from the germline V gene are SNHLY and FYNNEI. The germline V and J ends were trimmed by 6 bases and 6 bases, with 20 bases remaining between them. The CDR3 spans 15 residues. DNA for the CDR3: TGTGCCAGCAGAGTCCGAGCGGATGGATTGAAGACCCAGTACTTC. Translating it yields CASRVRADGLKTQYF.

The V and J genes are TRBV5-1 and TRBJ2-7; maybe TRBD2 (6 bases). Trimming took 0 bases from V and 5 from J, leaving 9 bases between them. This CDR3 spans 13 amino acids. CDR1 and CDR2 from the germline V gene are SGHRS and YFSETQ. CDR3 region: CASSLGGGDEQYF. In nucleotides, the CDR3 is TGCGCCAGCAGCTTGGGCGGAGGGGACGAGCAGTACTTC.

This clonotype occurred a few times. This chain joins TRBV12-3 or TRBV12-4 and TRBJ2-1, with D tentatively TRBD1 or TRBD2 (5 bases each). CDR3 length equals 14 residues. V lost 5 bases to trimming and J lost 5 bases, with 13 bases between them. As DNA, the CDR3 is TGTGCCAGCAGTACCCCCGGGACGGACAATGAGCAGTTCTTC. Amino acids: CASSTPGTDNEQFF.

V usage is TRBV28 and J usage is TRBJ2-1, with D perhaps TRBD2 (6 bases). The germline CDR1 and CDR2 sequences are MDHEN and SYDVKM. The CDR3 loop spans 16 amino acids. V was pared by 6 bases and J by 3 bases, with 18 bases between. CDR3 protein: CASSSYSGDLYNEQFF. Here the CDR3 DNA reads TGTGCCAGCAGCTCATATAGCGGAGACCTCTACAATGAGCAGTTCTTC.

V gene TRBV28 combines with J gene TRBJ2-7; D is ambiguous. Trimming pared 8 bases from V and 3 bases from J, leaving 11 bases between. The CDR3 is 12 residues long. Germline V CDR1 and CDR2: MDHEN, SYDVKM. The DNA for the CDR3 is TGTGCCAGCGGTCTTGGGGACTACGAGCAGTACGTC. Its protein product is CASGLGDYEQYV.

In regard to this clonotype: A junction end diverges from the germline sequence, so it may reflect a read error. CDR3 protein: CASRWGTNTQYF. The CDR3 coding sequence is TGTGCCAGCCGGTGGGGCACAAATACGCAGTATTTT. The chain employs TRBV12-3 or TRBV12-4 and TRBJ2-3; tentatively, D is TRBD1 (5 bases). The CDR3 covers 12 residues.

This clonotype was seen a handful of times. V is TRBV7-9 and J is TRBJ2-5, with 9 positions matching TRBD2. CDR1 SEHNR and CDR2 FQNEAQ come from the germline V gene (reference sequence). The CDR3 is 15 residues long. The ends lost 5 bases at V and 2 bases at J; junction bases unmatched: 6. The CDR3 DNA reads TGTGCCAGCAGCCACTCGAGCGGGGGGCAAGAGACCCAGTACTTC. Protein: CASSHSSGGQETQYF.

The sample holds a few counts of this clonotype. The CDR3 here is CASRNAKRVRNTEAFF. The CDR3 DNA sequence: TGTGCCAGCAGAAACGCGAAGAGGGTACGGAACACTGAAGCTTTCTTT. The rearrangement links TRBV6-1 to TRBJ1-1; D is ambiguous. Germline CDR1 MNHNS, CDR2 SASEGT. Trimming pared 6 bases from V and 1 base from J, leaving 18 bases between. The CDR3 extends over 16 amino acids.

This clonotype turned up a few times. V gene TRBV12-3 or TRBV12-4 combines with J gene TRBJ1-1, with TRBD1 as a possible D gene (6 bases). Trimming shortened V by 6 bases and J by 7 bases, and 15 bases separated the two germline ends. The CDR3 spans 13 residues. The CDR3 is CASSLGGADEAFF. The DNA for the CDR3 is TGTGCCAGCAGCCTGGGGGGGGCTGATGAAGCTTTCTTT.

This clonotype was recorded many times. An end of the junction differs from the germline gene, which may be a read error. This chain uses TRBV12-3 or TRBV12-4 with TRBJ2-7; possibly TRBD2 for D (6 bases). CDR3 length: 12 residues. The CDR3, as DNA: TGTGCCAGCAGTTTAGGGGACTGGCCGATCCACTTC. Protein product: CASSLGDWPIHF.

This clonotype came up many times. This chain uses TRBV12-3 or TRBV12-4 with TRBJ2-1, with D unclear. V lost 7 bases to trimming and J lost 5 bases, with 9 bases between them. This CDR3 spans 12 amino acids. CDR3 nucleotides: TGTGCCAGCAATATCGGTAACAATGAGCAGTTCTTC. The encoded protein is CASNIGNNEQFF.

This chain connects TRBV5-1 to TRBJ1-1; D not resolved. V gave up 6 bases and J gave up 5 bases, with 8 bases separating them. CDR1 and CDR2 (germline): SGHRS, YFSETQ. CDR3 length: 11 amino acids. The CDR3 DNA is TGCGCCAGCATGTTGGGGACTGAAGCTTTCTTT. This encodes CASMLGTEAFF.

This clonotype has only a few counts. The gene calls are TRBV29-1 and TRBJ2-7; D possibly corresponds to TRBD2 (6 bases). The V end was cut by 3 bases, the J end by 2 bases, with 14 bases between. Germline CDR1 and CDR2: SQVTM and ANQGSEA. This CDR3 contains 14 residues. CDR3 sequence reads: CSVDLSGPPYEQYF. CDR3 DNA: TGCAGCGTTGACCTTAGCGGCCCACCCTACGAGCAGTACTTC.

V is TRBV28 and J is TRBJ2-7; TRBD1 agrees at 9 bases. The CDR3 consists of 16 residues. V lost 3 bases and J lost 3; bases outside the gene matches: 9. Germline V gene lookup returns CDR1 MDHEN and CDR2 SYDVKM. CDR3 sequence: CASSFLLGQGSYEQYF. In DNA, the CDR3 is TGTGCCAGCAGTTTTCTCCTGGGACAGGGTAGCTACGAGCAGTACTTC.